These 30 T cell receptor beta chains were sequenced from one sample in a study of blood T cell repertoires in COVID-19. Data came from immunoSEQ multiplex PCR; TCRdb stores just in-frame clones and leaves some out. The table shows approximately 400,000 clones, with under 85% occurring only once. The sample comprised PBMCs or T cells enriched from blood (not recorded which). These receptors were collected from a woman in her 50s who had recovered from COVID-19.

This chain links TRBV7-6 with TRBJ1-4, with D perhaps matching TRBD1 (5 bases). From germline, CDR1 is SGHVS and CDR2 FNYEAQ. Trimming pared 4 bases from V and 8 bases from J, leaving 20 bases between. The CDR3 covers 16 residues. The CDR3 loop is CASSSSLGQGVEKLFF. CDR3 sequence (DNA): TGTGCCAGCAGCTCCTCATTGGGTCAGGGTGTAGAAAAACTGTTTTTT. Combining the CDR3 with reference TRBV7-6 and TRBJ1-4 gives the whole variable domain GAGVSQSPRYKVTKRGQDVALRCDPISGHVSLYWYRQALGQGPEFLTYFNYEAQQDKSGLPNDRFSAERPEGSISTLTIQRTEQRDSAMYRCASSSSLGQGVEKLFFGSGTQLSVL.

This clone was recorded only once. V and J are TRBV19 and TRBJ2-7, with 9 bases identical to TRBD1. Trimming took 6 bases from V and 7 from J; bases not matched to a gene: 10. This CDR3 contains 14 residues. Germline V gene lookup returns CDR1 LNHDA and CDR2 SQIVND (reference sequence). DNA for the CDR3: TGTGCCAGTAGATCTACCGGGACAGGGATGGAGCAGTACTTC. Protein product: CASRSTGTGMEQYF.

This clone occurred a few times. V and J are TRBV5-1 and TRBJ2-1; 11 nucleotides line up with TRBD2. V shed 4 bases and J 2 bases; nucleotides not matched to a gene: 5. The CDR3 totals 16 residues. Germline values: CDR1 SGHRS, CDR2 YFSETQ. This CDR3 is CASSVGLAETYNEQFF. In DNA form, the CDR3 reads TGCGCCAGCAGCGTGGGACTAGCGGAGACCTACAATGAGCAGTTCTTC.

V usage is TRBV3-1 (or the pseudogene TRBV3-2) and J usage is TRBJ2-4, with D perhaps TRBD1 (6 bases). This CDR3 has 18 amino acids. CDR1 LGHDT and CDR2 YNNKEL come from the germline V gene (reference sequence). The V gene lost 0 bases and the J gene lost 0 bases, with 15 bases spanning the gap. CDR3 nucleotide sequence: TGTGCCAGCAGCCAAGATTGGGGACATCGACTAGCCAAAAACATTCAGTACTTC. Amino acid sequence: CASSQDWGHRLAKNIQYF.

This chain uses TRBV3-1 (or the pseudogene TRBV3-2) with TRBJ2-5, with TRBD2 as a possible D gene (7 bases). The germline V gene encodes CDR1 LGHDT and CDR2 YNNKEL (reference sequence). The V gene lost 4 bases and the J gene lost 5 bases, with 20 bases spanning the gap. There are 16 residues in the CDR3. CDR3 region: CASSPLPGRGEETQYF. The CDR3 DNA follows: TGTGCCAGCAGCCCACTCCCAGGGAGGGGGGAGGAGACCCAGTACTTC.

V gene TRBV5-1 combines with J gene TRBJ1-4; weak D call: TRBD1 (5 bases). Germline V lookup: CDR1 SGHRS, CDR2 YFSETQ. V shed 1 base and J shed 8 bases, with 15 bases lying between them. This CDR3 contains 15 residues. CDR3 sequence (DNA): TGCGCCAGCAGCTTGATCGCAGGGAGGGGAGAAAAACTGTTTTTT. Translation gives CASSLIAGRGEKLFF.

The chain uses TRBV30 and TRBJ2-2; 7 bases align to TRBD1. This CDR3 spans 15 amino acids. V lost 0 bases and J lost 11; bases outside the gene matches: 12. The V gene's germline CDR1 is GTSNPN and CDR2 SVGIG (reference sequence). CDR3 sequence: CAWSVVTGEMGELFF. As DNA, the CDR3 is TGTGCCTGGAGTGTAGTCACAGGGGAAATGGGAGAGCTGTTTTTT.

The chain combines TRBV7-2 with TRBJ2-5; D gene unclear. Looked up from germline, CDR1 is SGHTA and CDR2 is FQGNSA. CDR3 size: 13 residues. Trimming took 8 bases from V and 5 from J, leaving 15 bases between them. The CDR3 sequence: CASRGGWVETQYF. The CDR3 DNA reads TGTGCCAGCCGAGGTGGTTGGGTTGAGACCCAGTACTTC.

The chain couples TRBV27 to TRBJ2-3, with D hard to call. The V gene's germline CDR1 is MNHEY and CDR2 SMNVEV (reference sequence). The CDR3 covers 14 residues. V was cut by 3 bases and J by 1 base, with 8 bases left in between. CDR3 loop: CASSLIGRTDTQYF. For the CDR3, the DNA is TGTGCCAGCAGTTTGATTGGGCGCACAGATACGCAGTATTTT.

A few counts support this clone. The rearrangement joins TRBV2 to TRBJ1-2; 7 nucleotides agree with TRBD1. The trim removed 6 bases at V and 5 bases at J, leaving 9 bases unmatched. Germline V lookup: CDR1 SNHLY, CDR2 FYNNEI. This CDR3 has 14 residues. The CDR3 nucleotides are TGTGCCAGCAGGGGTAGGACAGGAACATATGGCTACACCTTC. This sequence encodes CASRGRTGTYGYTF.

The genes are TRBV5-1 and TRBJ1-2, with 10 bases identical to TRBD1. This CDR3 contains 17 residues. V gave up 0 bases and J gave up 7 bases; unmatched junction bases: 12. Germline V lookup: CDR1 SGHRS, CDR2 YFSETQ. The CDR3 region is CASSLGPGTGVVTGYTF. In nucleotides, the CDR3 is TGCGCCAGCAGCTTGGGCCCCGGGACAGGGGTCGTAACTGGCTACACCTTC.

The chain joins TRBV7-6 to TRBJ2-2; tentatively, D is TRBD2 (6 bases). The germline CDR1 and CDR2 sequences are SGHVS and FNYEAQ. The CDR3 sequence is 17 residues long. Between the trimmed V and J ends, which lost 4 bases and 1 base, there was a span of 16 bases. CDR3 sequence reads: CASSSTPGGGNTGELFF. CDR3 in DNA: TGTGCCAGCAGCTCCACTCCCGGGGGAGGGAACACCGGGGAGCTGTTTTTT.

CDR3 DNA: TGTGCCAGCAGCTTGGAGGGACAGATCAATCAGCCCCAGCATTTT. It specifies CASSLEGQINQPQHF. The rearrangement links TRBV5-5 to TRBJ1-5, with 7 nucleotides matching TRBD1. This CDR3 contains 15 residues. Germline loops: CDR1 SGHKS, CDR2 YYEKEE (reference sequence). V shed 0 bases and J 3 bases; nucleotides not matched to a gene: 3. The whole variable domain, filled in from reference TRBV5-5 and TRBJ1-5, reads DAGVTQSPTHLIKTRGQQVTLRCSPISGHKSVSWYQQVLGQGPQFIFQYYEKEERGRGNFPDRFSARQFPNYSSELNVNALLLGDSALYLCASSLEGQINQPQHFGDGTRLSIL.

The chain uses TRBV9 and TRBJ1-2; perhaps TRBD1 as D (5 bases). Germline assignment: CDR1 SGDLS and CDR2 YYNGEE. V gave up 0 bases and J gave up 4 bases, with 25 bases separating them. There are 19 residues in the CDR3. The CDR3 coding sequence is TGTGCCAGCAGCGTAGAGCGAGACAGCCCCACGTCCCCCCTCTATGGCTACACCTTC. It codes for CASSVERDSPTSPLYGYTF.

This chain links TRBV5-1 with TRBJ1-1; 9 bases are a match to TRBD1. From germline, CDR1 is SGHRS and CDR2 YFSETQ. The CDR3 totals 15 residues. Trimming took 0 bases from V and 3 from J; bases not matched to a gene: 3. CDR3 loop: CASSLGDRVYTEAFF. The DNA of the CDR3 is TGCGCCAGCAGCTTGGGGGACAGGGTTTACACTGAAGCTTTCTTT.

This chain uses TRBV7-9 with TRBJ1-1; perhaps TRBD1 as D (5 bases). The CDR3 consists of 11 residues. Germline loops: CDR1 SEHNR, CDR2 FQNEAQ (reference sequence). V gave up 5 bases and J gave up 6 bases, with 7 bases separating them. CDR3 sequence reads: CASSEQAEAFF. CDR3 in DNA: TGTGCCAGCAGCGAACAGGCTGAAGCTTTCTTT.

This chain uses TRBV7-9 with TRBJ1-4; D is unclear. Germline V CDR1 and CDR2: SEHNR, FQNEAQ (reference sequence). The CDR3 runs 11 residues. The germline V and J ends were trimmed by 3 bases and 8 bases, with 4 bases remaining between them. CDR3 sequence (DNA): TGTGCCAGCAGCTTGACAGAAAAACTGTTTTTT. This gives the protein CASSLTEKLFF.

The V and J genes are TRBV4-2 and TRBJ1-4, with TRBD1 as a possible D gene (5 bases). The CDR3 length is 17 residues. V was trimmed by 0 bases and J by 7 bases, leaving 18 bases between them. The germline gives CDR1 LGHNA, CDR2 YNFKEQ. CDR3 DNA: TGTGCCAGCAGCCAAGAAAGGGTCAGGGCGGGGGGTGAAAAACTGTTTTTT. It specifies CASSQERVRAGGEKLFF.

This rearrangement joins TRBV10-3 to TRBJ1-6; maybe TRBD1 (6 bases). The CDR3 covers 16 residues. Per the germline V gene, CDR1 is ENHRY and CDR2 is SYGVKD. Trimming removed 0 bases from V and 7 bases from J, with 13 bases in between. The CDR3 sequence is CAISESAGGANSPLHF. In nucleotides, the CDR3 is TGTGCCATCAGTGAGTCTGCGGGGGGCGCGAATTCACCCCTCCACTTT.

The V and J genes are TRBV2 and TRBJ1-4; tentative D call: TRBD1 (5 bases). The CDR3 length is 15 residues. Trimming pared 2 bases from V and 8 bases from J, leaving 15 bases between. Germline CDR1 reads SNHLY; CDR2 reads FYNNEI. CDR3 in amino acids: CASSEYPLQGEKLFF. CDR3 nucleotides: TGTGCCAGCAGTGAATATCCGCTGCAGGGAGAAAAACTGTTTTTT.

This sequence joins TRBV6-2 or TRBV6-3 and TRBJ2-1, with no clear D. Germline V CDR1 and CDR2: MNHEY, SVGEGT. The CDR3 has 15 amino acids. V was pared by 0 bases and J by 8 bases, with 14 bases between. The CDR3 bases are TGTGCCAGCAGTTACTCACGGGTGAATGTAGATGAGCAGTTCTTC. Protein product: CASSYSRVNVDEQFF.

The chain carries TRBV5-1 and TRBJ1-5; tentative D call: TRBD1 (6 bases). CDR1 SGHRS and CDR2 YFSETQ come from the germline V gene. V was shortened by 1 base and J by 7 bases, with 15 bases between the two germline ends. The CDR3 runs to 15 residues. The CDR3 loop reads CASSLSTGLGQPQHF. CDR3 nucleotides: TGCGCCAGCAGCTTGTCTACAGGGCTGGGGCAGCCCCAGCATTTT.

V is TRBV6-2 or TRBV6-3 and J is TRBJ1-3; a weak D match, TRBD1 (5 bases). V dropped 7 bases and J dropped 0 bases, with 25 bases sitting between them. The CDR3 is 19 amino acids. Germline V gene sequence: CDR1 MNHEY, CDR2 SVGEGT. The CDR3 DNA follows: TGTGCCAGCACCCCCGAAGTACTCCGGGGGACTCACTCTGGAAACACCATATATTTT. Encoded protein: CASTPEVLRGTHSGNTIYF.

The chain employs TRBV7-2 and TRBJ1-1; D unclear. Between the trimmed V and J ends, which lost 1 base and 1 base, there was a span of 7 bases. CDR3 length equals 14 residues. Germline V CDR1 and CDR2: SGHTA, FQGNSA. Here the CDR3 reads CASSLDRTNTEAFF. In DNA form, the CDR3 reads TGTGCCAGCAGCTTAGATAGAACGAACACTGAAGCTTTCTTT.

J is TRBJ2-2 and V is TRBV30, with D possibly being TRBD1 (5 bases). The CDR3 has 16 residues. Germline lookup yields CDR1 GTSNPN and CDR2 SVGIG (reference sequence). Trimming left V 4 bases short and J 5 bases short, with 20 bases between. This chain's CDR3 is CAWTQTRVSRTGELFF. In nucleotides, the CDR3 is TGTGCCTGGACCCAAACCAGGGTGTCGAGGACCGGGGAGCTGTTTTTT.

CDR3 region: CASSPRQGTEAFF. DNA for the CDR3: TGTGCCAGCAGCCCGAGACAGGGCACTGAAGCTTTCTTT. This chain connects TRBV7-9 to TRBJ1-1; the match to TRBD1 covers 7 bases. This CDR3 contains 13 residues. J lost 4 bases, V lost 5 bases, and 4 bases had no gene match. CDR1 and CDR2 from the germline V gene are SEHNR and FQNEAQ (reference sequence).

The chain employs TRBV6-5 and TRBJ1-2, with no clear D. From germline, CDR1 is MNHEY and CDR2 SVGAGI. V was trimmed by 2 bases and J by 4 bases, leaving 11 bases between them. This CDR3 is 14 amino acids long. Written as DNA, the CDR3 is TGTGCCAGCAGTTACCAGGTCGGCAGCTATGGCTACACCTTC. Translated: CASSYQVGSYGYTF.

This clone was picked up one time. The CDR3 loop reads CTSSQPLAGGRETQYF. CDR3 DNA sequence: TGCACCAGCAGCCAGCCCCTGGCGGGGGGGAGGGAGACCCAGTACTTC. This sequence joins TRBV1 and TRBJ2-5; no DNA check was done on the table's D call, TRBD2. TRBV1 is recorded as a pseudogene. The CDR3 consists of 16 residues.

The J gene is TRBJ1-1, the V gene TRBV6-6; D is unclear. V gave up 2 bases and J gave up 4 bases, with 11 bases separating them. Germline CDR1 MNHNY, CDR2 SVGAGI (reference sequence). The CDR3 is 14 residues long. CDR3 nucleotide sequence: TGTGCCAGCAGTTACGGAGGAGTGAGCACTGAAGCTTTCTTT. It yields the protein CASSYGGVSTEAFF.

This chain's CDR3 is CASSLQFPSSYNSPLHF. The DNA of the CDR3 is TGTGCCAGCAGCTTGCAGTTTCCCAGCTCCTATAATTCACCCCTCCACTTT. This rearrangement joins TRBV5-5 to TRBJ1-6; no firm D call. V lost 1 base to trimming and J lost 0 bases, with 11 bases between them. The CDR3 runs to 17 residues. CDR1 and CDR2 from the germline V gene are SGHKS and YYEKEE (reference sequence).